The 15 T cell receptor beta chains in this list originate from one sample, sequenced in a study of control samples from healthy donors and cancer patients. Generated by immunoSEQ multiplex PCR, the TCRdb table keeps only in-frame clones and is missing some. The repertoire holds roughly 100,000 clones, around 83% seen once, with roughly 1.2% in the top ten. Sequencing was carried out using blood. The receptors derive from a woman aged 50 to 65 in good health.

This clone was detected only once. CDR3: CASSQGGGRATDTQYF. CDR3 in DNA: TGTGCCAGCAGCCAAGGGGGGGGCAGGGCAACAGATACGCAGTATTTT. This sequence joins TRBV7-2 and TRBJ2-3; possibly TRBD2 for D (7 bases). With 5 bases removed from V and 3 bases from J, the gap between germline ends came to 18 bases. The CDR3 has 16 residues. Germline V lookup: CDR1 SGHTA, CDR2 FQGNSA.

This sequence joins TRBV12-3 or TRBV12-4 and TRBJ2-1; D is ambiguous. V was shortened by 3 bases and J by 4 bases, with 4 bases between the two germline ends. This CDR3 is built from 12 residues. CDR3 coding DNA: TGTGCCAGCAGTTTGGGGTACAATGAGCAGTTCTTC. This translates into CASSLGYNEQFF.

The rearrangement uses TRBV19 and TRBJ2-2, with TRBD2 matching 11 bases. This CDR3 is built from 18 residues. Germline assignment: CDR1 LNHDA and CDR2 SQIVND (reference sequence). V lost 1 base, J lost 2 bases, and 6 bases stayed unmatched. The CDR3 region is CASSIGISGRANTGELFF. The CDR3 coding sequence is TGTGCCAGTAGTATAGGGATTAGCGGGAGGGCCAACACCGGGGAGCTGTTTTTT.

The rearrangement links TRBV4-1 to TRBJ2-7; 9 bases are a match to TRBD2. Germline V lookup: CDR1 MGHRA, CDR2 YSYEKL. There are 15 residues in the CDR3. V trimming: 1 base; J trimming: 2 bases; junction bases outside the gene matches: 3. The CDR3 coding sequence is TGCGCCAGCAGCCAAGGGGGACTAGCCCCCTACGAGCAGTACTTC. Protein product: CASSQGGLAPYEQYF.

The V gene is TRBV4-1, the J gene TRBJ2-7, with 9 bases lining up with TRBD2. The CDR3 sequence is 14 residues long. Germline-derived CDR1 and CDR2 are MGHRA and YSYEKL. J was trimmed by 5 bases and V by 1 base; bases with no gene match: 3. DNA of the CDR3: TGCGCCAGCAGCCAAGGCGGGAGGGCCGACGAGCAGTACTTC. This codes for CASSQGGRADEQYF.

The V call is TRBV18, the J call TRBJ1-5, with TRBD1 matching over 7 bases. The CDR3 has 16 residues. Trimming took 3 bases from V and 0 from J; bases not matched to a gene: 5. Per the germline V gene, CDR1 is KGHSH and CDR2 is LQKENI. The chain's CDR3 is CASSPPTGNSNQPQHF. For the CDR3, the DNA is TGTGCCAGCTCACCCCCGACAGGGAATAGCAATCAGCCCCAGCATTTT.

V gene TRBV4-1 combines with J gene TRBJ2-3; no definite D call. Germline lookup yields CDR1 MGHRA and CDR2 YSYEKL. V was trimmed by 0 bases and J by 0 bases, leaving 13 bases between them. The CDR3 covers 17 residues. The CDR3 reads CASSQDRLDLSTDTQYF. In DNA, the CDR3 is TGCGCCAGCAGCCAAGATAGGCTGGATTTAAGCACAGATACGCAGTATTTT.

The chain combines TRBV7-9 with TRBJ2-7, with 12 bases that match TRBD2. Looked up from germline, CDR1 is SEHNR and CDR2 is FQNEAQ (reference sequence). CDR3 size: 15 residues. Germline trimming cut 4 bases from V and 6 bases from J; bases unmatched to any gene: 7. CDR3 nucleotide sequence: TGTGCCAGCAGCTGGGACGGGGGACTAGCGGGCGAGCAGTACTTC. This gives the protein CASSWDGGLAGEQYF. Variable domain in full (rest from reference TRBV7-9 and TRBJ2-7): DTGVSQNPRHKITKRGQNVTFRCDPISEHNRLYWYRQTLGQGPEFLTYFQNEAQLEKSRLLSDRFSAERPKGSFSTLEIQRTEQGDSAMYLCASSWDGGLAGEQYFGPGTRLTVT.

This clone was seen a single time. V and J are TRBV4-3 and TRBJ2-3, with TRBD1 as a possible D gene (6 bases). V lost 1 base, J lost 3 bases, and 11 bases lay in between. Germline V CDR1 and CDR2: LGHNA, YSLEER. This CDR3 contains 15 residues. In DNA form, the CDR3 reads TGCGCCAGCAGCCAAGGGACAGCCTCTACAGATACGCAGTATTTT. Translating gives CASSQGTASTDTQYF.

This clone has only a few counts. The genes are TRBV13 and TRBJ2-3; 14 bases agree with TRBD2. This CDR3 is 18 amino acids long. The J segment lost 1 base and the V segment lost 3 bases, leaving 6 bases of the junction unmatched. CDR1 and CDR2 from the germline V gene are PRHDT and FYEKMQ (reference sequence). CDR3: CASSFGGLAGGRTDTQYF. In nucleotides, the CDR3 is TGTGCCAGCAGCTTCGGCGGACTAGCGGGAGGACGCACAGATACGCAGTATTTT.

The rearrangement uses TRBV7-3 and TRBJ1-2; 9 nucleotides match TRBD1. The V segment lost 5 bases and the J segment 9 bases; nucleotides outside the gene matches: 7. The CDR3 has 13 amino acids. Germline CDR1 reads SGHTA; CDR2 reads FQGTGA. CDR3 sequence: CASSQDRGGSYTF. CDR3 nucleotides: TGTGCCAGCAGCCAGGACAGGGGAGGGAGCTACACCTTC.

CDR3 loop: CSAKQAGTEAFF. CDR3 DNA: TGCAGCGCCAAACAGGCAGGAACTGAAGCTTTCTTT. V usage is TRBV29-1 and J usage is TRBJ1-1, with D possibly being TRBD1 (5 bases). V was clipped by 7 bases and J by 5 bases, with 14 bases between them. The germline gives CDR1 SQVTM, CDR2 ANQGSEA. This CDR3 region has 12 residues.

This clone was counted between two and nine times. The rearrangement links TRBV12-3 or TRBV12-4 to TRBJ1-4; tentatively, D is TRBD1 (6 bases). CDR3 size: 13 residues. V was cut by 6 bases and J by 8 bases, with 13 bases left in between. The CDR3 loop is CASRRQAQEKLFF. CDR3 DNA sequence: TGTGCCAGCAGAAGACAGGCCCAAGAAAAACTGTTTTTT.

The V and J genes are TRBV6-5 and TRBJ2-7, with TRBD2 matching over 7 bases. Per the germline V gene, CDR1 is MNHEY and CDR2 is SVGAGI. The CDR3 loop spans 14 amino acids. J gave up 4 bases and V 5 bases, and 8 bases lay outside the gene matches. This chain's CDR3 is CASSRGTIAYEQYF. DNA of the CDR3: TGTGCCAGCAGTCGGGGGACTATAGCGTACGAGCAGTACTTC.

V and J are TRBV4-3 and TRBJ1-2; 8 positions agree with TRBD1. The CDR3 has 14 amino acids. The ends lost 1 base at V and 5 bases at J; junction bases unmatched: 3. Germline assignment: CDR1 LGHNA and CDR2 YSLEER. CDR3 sequence (DNA): TGCGCCAGCAGCCAAGGAAGGACAGGGTATGGCTACACCTTC. It translates to CASSQGRTGYGYTF.